This record looks at one T cell receptor beta chain sequence and its context. This clone's antigen is unknown. No base quality information exists; no much larger clone differs at one position. The data originate from a study of OX40 agonist ivuxolimab in advanced cancers. Regarding the study in general: Ivuxolimab was an agonistic, fully human IgG2 monoclonal antibody directed against OX40 (CD134), a costimulatory receptor. The purpose of peripheral TCRbeta sequencing was to test whether ivuxolimab changed TCR sequence diversity and led to clonal T-cell expansion. Of the 52 patients in dose escalation, about 20 had hepatocellular carcinoma, about 15 had melanoma, 9 had renal cell carcinoma and 9 had head and neck cancer. Prior anti-PD-1, anti-PD-L1 or anti-CTLA-4 therapy was permitted, and approximately 41% of dose-escalation patients had received checkpoint inhibitors. Intravenous ivuxolimab was administered to patients every 2 weeks at six dose levels: 0.01, 0.1, 0.3, 1.5, 3 and 10 mg/kg. The paper reports the monotherapy dose-escalation portion (N of about 52 patients) of the phase I ivuxolimab trial. Partial responses occurred in three dose-escalation patients: two with cutaneous melanoma and one with hepatocellular carcinoma. The dose-escalation cohort was roughly 83% male with a mean age of roughly 62 years, ranging from about 23 to 85.

Patients with a history of autoimmune disease or receiving systemic immunosuppression were excluded from the trial. Peripheral blood for TCR sequencing was collected from all dose cohorts at baseline, on cycle 4 day 1, and on cycle 7 day 1. The samples were taken from a phase I, first-in-human, multicenter, open-label dose-escalation trial of ivuxolimab. Adults with locally advanced or metastatic melanoma, renal cell carcinoma, hepatocellular carcinoma or head and neck squamous cell carcinoma were enrolled in the trial. Before TCR sequencing, CD4+ and CD8+ T cells were separately sorted from peripheral blood. To sequence the TCRbeta CDR3 region, genomic DNA was isolated from the sorted cells. The immunoSEQ Assay was used to sequence the TCRbeta CDR3 regions. This is the immuneACCESS table as TCRdb keeps it, with only in-frame sequences that have V and J called. A part of the clones is gone; compared with another copy, unresolved V genes explain less than half, and the rest is unexplained. This sample lists 63,000 or so clones; around 80% were detected once. Clones ranked in the top ten supply 1.1% of the sample.

CDR1 and CDR2, looked up from the germline V gene, are SGHVS and FQNEAQ. V and J are truncated by 6 bases and 3 bases respectively, leaving an intervening sequence of 14 bases. The CDR3 runs 15 residues from the cysteine to the phenylalanine. The entry retains the CDR3 DNA only, 45 bases that are in frame from base 1. The full study reports these points: After ivuxolimab, expanded clones were on average more numerous among CD8+ T cells than among CD4+ T cells. At doses from 0.1 to 3.0 mg/kg, clonal expansion was seen in both CD4+ and CD8+ blood T cells between baseline and week 6. Partial responders in the 0.1-3.0 mg/kg groups had among the lowest normalized peripheral clonal expansion, especially among CD8+ T cells. The antigen specificity of the clonally expanded peripheral T cells was not determined. Low levels of normalized T-cell clonal expansion were also shown by some nonresponding patients.

The chain is made from TRBV7-8 and TRBJ2-2, with no confidently assigned D gene. The sequence came from an adult with an advanced solid tumor such as melanoma, head and neck, liver or kidney cancer. The specimen comprised CD4+ or CD8+ T cells sorted from blood, sampled in a trial of the OX40 agonist ivuxolimab. The DNA reads as follows: TGTGCCAGCAGTTATTACTTCGGACACACCGGGGAGCTGTTTTTT. Its product reads: CASSYYFGHTGELFF.